The source of this TCR beta chain is a study of patients and donors after allogeneic stem cell transplantation. This clonotype was recorded a few times. Germline V lookup: CDR1 MNHEY, CDR2 SVGAGI. The CDR3 totals 13 residues. V was clipped by 6 bases and J by 4 bases; unmatched bases: 4. TCRdb reprocessed the RT-PCR reads via MiXCR and lists one record per CDR3 protein. The profile covers roughly 150,000 distinct CDR3 sequences, with 24% appearing a single time and roughly 26% taken by the ten largest. The sequenced sample was blood, either unsorted or a sorted T cell fraction (not recorded which). V is TRBV6-5 and J is TRBJ1-1, with 8 bases that match TRBD1. The clonotype comes from a human donor who was either an allogeneic HSCT recipient or a stem cell or donor lymphocyte infusion donor (not recorded which). It is not recorded whose cells these are; they may come from a transplant donor. The CDR3 spells CASRSTGGTEAFF. The CDR3, as DNA: TGTGCCAGCAGGAGTACAGGGGGCACTGAAGCTTTCTTT.